The TCR beta chain described here comes from a study of T cell clonotyping in hematopoietic cell transplantation. Using immunoSEQ multiplex PCR, the repertoire was profiled, and TCRdb retains in-frame clones only, with some absent. In the table there are approximately 12,000 clones, roughly 76% of which are singletons. A remark on this clone: The antigen remains unidentified.

The CDR3 has 14 residues. V lost 7 bases and J lost 4; bases outside the gene matches: 8. Per germline, CDR1 MNHNS and CDR2 SASEGT. Notes on the study in general: Recipient TCR diversity dropped after transplant; expanded clonotypes rose from day 30 to 180. CD4 and CD8 repertoire contributions could not be separated without sorting.

This TCR was sampled from a male patient aged 55 to 70 who had an allogeneic stem cell transplant from an unrelated donor, so the T cells may come from the graft donor. Some clones in this sample may be carry-over from other donors' samples. V and J are TRBV6-1 and TRBJ2-7; 9 bases are a match to TRBD1. This specimen was peripheral blood mononuclear cells, taken 180 days after allogeneic stem cell transplant. The CDR3 DNA reads as TGTGCCAGCAACGCAGCGGGACAGGGATACGAGCAGTACTTC. Its translation: CASNAAGQGYEQYF.